Sequencing of this TCR beta chain was carried out in a study of T cell responses to AZD1222 COVID-19 vaccine. This CDR3 comprises 15 residues. The V gene end was trimmed by 5 bases and the J gene end by 0 bases; junction bases not matched to a gene: 4. The V gene's germline CDR1 is SGHVS and CDR2 FQNEAQ. This clone has a handful of counts. The data were produced by immunoSEQ multiplex PCR, yet TCRdb's version contains in-frame clones alone and is incomplete. The sample contains around 100,000 clones, roughly 90% of which appear only once. This chain joins TRBV7-8 and TRBJ1-5, with 7 bases fitting TRBD1. This receptor was obtained from an adult in good health. The input for sequencing was peripheral blood, taken on day 0 of AZD1222 vaccination. CDR3 sequence reads: CASSQGGHSNQPQHF. The CDR3 DNA sequence: TGTGCCAGCAGCCAGGGGGGACATAGCAATCAGCCCCAGCATTTT.